This T cell receptor beta chain was found in a study of T cell responses to AZD1222 COVID-19 vaccine. Trimming removed 5 bases from V and 4 bases from J, with 17 bases in between. Germline V CDR1 and CDR2: SGHTA, FQGNSA. CDR3 length: 15 amino acids. Some clones are missing from TCRdb's copy, which holds only in-frame ones; the method was immunoSEQ multiplex PCR. The sample shows fewer than 150,000 clones, roughly 84% of them seen only once. This receptor was taken from an adult in good health. The chain employs TRBV7-2 and TRBJ1-2; maybe TRBD1 (5 bases). The source material was peripheral blood, sampled on day 0 of AZD1222 vaccination. The CDR3 reads CASSPGGRGGYGYTF. Written as DNA, the CDR3 is TGTGCCAGCAGCCCTGGGGGGAGGGGCGGCTATGGCTACACCTTC. The full variable domain, rest sourced from reference TRBV7-2 and TRBJ1-2, is GAGVSQSPSNKVTEKGKDVELRCDPISGHTALYWYRQSLGQGLEFLIYFQGNSAPDKSGLPSDRFSAERTGGSVSTLTIQRTQQEDSAVYLCASSPGGRGGYGYTFGSGTRLTVV.